The 31 T cell receptor beta chains below all came from one sample that was sequenced in a study of TIL therapy for anti-PD-1-resistant metastatic lung cancer. Time point denoted: pre-treatment sample, taken before nivolumab and TIL therapy. This was the immunoSEQ v3 assay. Clones were read by immunoSEQ multiplex PCR, and TCRdb kept only the in-frame ones, dropping some. Here the sample spans approximately 60,000 clones, 75% to 90% being singletons. The input for sequencing was blood, taken at baseline. Every receptor here comes from a person aged 25-79 years with non-small cell lung cancer.

This clone has just a few counts. The chain recombines TRBV9 with TRBJ1-1; D is undetermined. Germline-derived CDR1 and CDR2 are SGDLS and YYNGEE. The CDR3 runs to 14 residues. Trimming shortened V by 0 bases and J by 8 bases, and 14 bases separated the two germline ends. The CDR3 sequence is CASSVGAGSEEAFF. The CDR3 coding sequence is TGTGCCAGCAGCGTAGGCGCCGGGTCGGAAGAAGCTTTCTTT.

The V call is TRBV5-1, the J call TRBJ2-1; TRBD2 matches 8 bases. The CDR3 is made up of 15 amino acids. The V segment lost 5 bases and the J segment 7 bases; nucleotides outside the gene matches: 11. Germline assignment: CDR1 SGHRS and CDR2 YFSETQ. CDR3 residues: CASRKREGPINEQFF. In nucleotides, the CDR3 is TGCGCCAGCAGAAAACGGGAGGGCCCCATTAATGAGCAGTTCTTC.

This chain links TRBV9 with TRBJ2-1; D tentatively fits TRBD1 or TRBD2 (5 bases each). This CDR3 has 15 amino acids. Per germline, CDR1 SGDLS and CDR2 YYNGEE. The germline V and J ends were trimmed by 3 bases and 0 bases, with 10 bases remaining between them. CDR3 sequence: CASSERGGSYNEQFF. The DNA of the CDR3 is TGTGCCAGCAGCGAACGGGGCGGCTCCTACAATGAGCAGTTCTTC.

V gene TRBV6-2 or TRBV6-3 combines with J gene TRBJ1-5; weak D call: TRBD1 (5 bases). CDR3 length equals 14 residues. Trimming shortened V by 4 bases and J by 7 bases, and 14 bases separated the two germline ends. Germline V gives CDR1 MNHEY, CDR2 SVGEGT. CDR3 nucleotide sequence: TGTGCCAGCAGTTGGGGCAGGGTGGGACAGCCCCAGCATTTT. Its translation: CASSWGRVGQPQHF.

Relative to its sample, this clone is medium-sized. CDR3 amino acids: CASSLVPGPLYEQYF. In nucleotides, the CDR3 is TGTGCCAGCAGCTTAGTTCCAGGGCCACTCTACGAGCAGTACTTC. The rearrangement links TRBV11-3 to TRBJ2-7; TRBD1 is a possible D gene (5 bases). Trimming cost V 1 base and J 3 bases, with 13 bases left between them. Germline CDR1 reads SGHNT; CDR2 reads YENEEA. This CDR3 is built from 15 residues.

This sequence joins TRBV24-1 and TRBJ2-1, with a weak D call TRBD2 (6 bases). Trimming took 0 bases from V and 7 from J, leaving 12 bases between them. Germline assignment: CDR1 KGHDR and CDR2 SFDVKD. There are 15 residues in the CDR3. This CDR3 is CATSDLATRLNEQFF. The CDR3 nucleotides read TGTGCCACCAGTGATTTGGCGACTAGATTGAATGAGCAGTTCTTC.

The chain recombines TRBV10-2 with TRBJ1-1; no firm D call. This CDR3 has 15 residues. The germline V and J ends were trimmed by 3 bases and 3 bases, with 14 bases remaining between them. Germline V gene sequence: CDR1 WSHSY, CDR2 SAAADI. The CDR3 sequence: CASSEREGKDTEAFF. The CDR3 coding sequence is TGCGCCAGCAGTGAAAGGGAAGGGAAGGACACTGAAGCTTTCTTT.

The gene calls are TRBV5-6 and TRBJ2-1; D is ambiguous. Looked up from germline, CDR1 is SGHDT and CDR2 is YYEEEE. Deletions cut 0 bases from V and 1 base from J, with 14 bases between. The CDR3 contains 17 residues. The CDR3 nucleotides are TGTGCCAGCAGCTTGGAGTTATTGAACAAGTCCTACAATGAGCAGTTCTTC. Residues: CASSLELLNKSYNEQFF. Using reference TRBV5-6 and TRBJ2-1 for the parts outside the CDR3, the full variable domain is DAGVTQSPTHLIKTRGQQVTLRCSPKSGHDTVSWYQQALGQGPQFIFQYYEEEERQRGNFPDRFSGHQFPNYSSELNVNALLLGDSALYLCASSLELLNKSYNEQFFGPGTRLTVL.

The chain couples TRBV9 to TRBJ2-5, with TRBD1 matching over 8 bases. The CDR3 is 15 amino acids. V lost 3 bases to trimming and J lost 2 bases; unmatched junction nucleotides: 6. Per the germline V gene, CDR1 is SGDLS and CDR2 is YYNGEE. The CDR3 here is CASSAGTGTQETQYF. The CDR3 bases are TGTGCCAGCAGCGCCGGGACAGGCACTCAAGAGACCCAGTACTTC. The full variable domain, with the rest looked up from reference TRBV9 and TRBJ2-5, is DSGVTQTPKHLITATGQRVTLRCSPRSGDLSVYWYQQSLDQGLQFLIQYYNGEERAKGNILERFSAQQFPDLHSELNLSSLELGDSALYFCASSAGTGTQETQYFGPGTRLLVL.

This clone was recorded a few times. The rearrangement uses TRBV7-9 and TRBJ2-7; 10 bases fit TRBD2. The germline V gene encodes CDR1 SEHNR and CDR2 FQNEAQ (reference sequence). V shed 6 bases and J 0 bases; nucleotides not matched to a gene: 11. The CDR3 is made up of 17 amino acids. The CDR3 nucleotides read TGTGCCAGCAGTTCCTCGACTAGCGGGTCTTCCTCCTACGAGCAGTACTTC. It encodes CASSSSTSGSSSYEQYF.

The chain is built from TRBV30 and TRBJ1-5; no clear D gene. Germline CDR1 and CDR2: GTSNPN and SVGIG (reference sequence). CDR3 size: 16 residues. Deletions cut 2 bases from V and 0 bases from J, with 14 bases between. CDR3 coding DNA: TGTGCCTGGAGTAAGGGCAGCGCTTATAGCAATCAGCCCCAGCATTTT. Translating it yields CAWSKGSAYSNQPQHF.

The chain uses TRBV7-6 and TRBJ2-1; TRBD1 agrees at 10 bases. Trimming took 3 bases from V and 5 from J; bases not matched to a gene: 7. The germline CDR1 and CDR2 sequences are SGHVS and FNYEAQ. The CDR3 contains 16 residues. In DNA form, the CDR3 reads TGTGCCAGCAGCTTCTTGACAGGGGGCCCTAACAATGAGCAGTTCTTC. Translation: CASSFLTGGPNNEQFF.

The chain uses TRBV4-2 and TRBJ1-2, with 11 bases fitting TRBD1. From germline, CDR1 is LGHNA and CDR2 YNFKEQ. The V gene end was trimmed by 0 bases and the J gene end by 5 bases; junction bases not matched to a gene: 8. There are 17 residues in the CDR3. For the CDR3, the DNA is TGTGCCAGCAGCCAAGATACCATTGGGGACAGGGGGTATGGCTACACCTTC. Translated: CASSQDTIGDRGYGYTF.

V gene TRBV4-3 combines with J gene TRBJ2-7; the D gene could be TRBD1 or TRBD2 (5 bases each). V was clipped by 2 bases and J by 6 bases, with 17 bases between them. The CDR3 consists of 15 residues. Germline CDR1 reads LGHNA; CDR2 reads YSLEER. CDR3 sequence: CASSQYRDRPLEQYF. The CDR3 nucleotides are TGCGCCAGCAGCCAATACCGGGACCGACCCCTCGAGCAGTACTTC.

The sample holds a few counts of this clone. The chain couples TRBV2 to TRBJ1-6; a possible D gene is TRBD1 (6 bases). V lost 5 bases and J 13 bases, leaving 15 bases between the germline ends. Germline V gene data show CDR1 as SNHLY and CDR2 as FYNNEI. This CDR3 spans 13 amino acids. Here the CDR3 DNA reads TGTGCCAGCAGTCTGACAGGCCTATTTCCCCTCCACTTT. This codes for CASSLTGLFPLHF.

In DNA, the CDR3 is TGTGCCAGCAGCTTGGACATCCAAGAGACCCAGTACTTC. Protein: CASSLDIQETQYF. The J gene is TRBJ2-5, the V gene TRBV5-4; D ambiguous. The CDR3 contains 13 residues. V was shortened by 0 bases and J by 1 base, with 4 bases between the two germline ends. Germline values: CDR1 SGHNT, CDR2 YYREEE (reference sequence).

V usage is TRBV7-3 and J usage is TRBJ2-7, with 14 positions matching TRBD2. Trimming at V came to 5 bases and at J to 6 bases, leaving 3 bases not matched to a gene. Germline assignment: CDR1 SGHTA and CDR2 FQGTGA. This CDR3 has 14 amino acids. The CDR3 here is CASSPGTSGSEQYF. As DNA, the CDR3 is TGTGCCAGCAGCCCTGGGACTAGCGGGAGCGAGCAGTACTTC.

The chain links TRBV9 to TRBJ2-1, with TRBD2 identical over 11 bases. Unmatched junction bases numbered 19, after V lost 0 bases and J lost 8 bases. The CDR3 consists of 20 residues. Germline-derived CDR1 and CDR2 are SGDLS and YYNGEE. CDR3 region: CASSVEPWLASGGPGDEQFF. CDR3 bases: TGTGCCAGCAGCGTAGAGCCCTGGTTGGCTAGCGGGGGGCCTGGGGATGAGCAGTTCTTC.

This rearrangement joins TRBV9 to TRBJ2-1, with TRBD2 matching 8 bases. The germline gives CDR1 SGDLS, CDR2 YYNGEE. This CDR3 region has 15 residues. The trim removed 7 bases at V and 6 bases at J, leaving 12 bases unmatched. The CDR3 sequence: CASGPPAGVLNEQFF. The CDR3 DNA reads as TGTGCCAGCGGTCCCCCAGCGGGAGTTCTCAATGAGCAGTTCTTC.

V gene TRBV5-1 combines with J gene TRBJ1-4, with D possibly being TRBD1 (5 bases). CDR1 and CDR2 from the germline V gene are SGHRS and YFSETQ. The CDR3 spans 14 residues. With 1 base removed from V and 4 bases from J, the gap between germline ends came to 8 bases. The CDR3 DNA sequence: TGCGCCAGCAGCTTGTGGGGGGGTAATGAAAAACTGTTTTTT. It specifies CASSLWGGNEKLFF. The full variable domain, its missing parts supplied by reference TRBV5-1 and TRBJ1-4, is KAGVTQTPRYLIKTRGQQVTLSCSPISGHRSVSWYQQTPGQGLQFLFEYFSETQRNKGNFPGRFSGRQFSNSRSEMNVSTLELGDSALYLCASSLWGGNEKLFFGSGTQLSVL.

There are a few counts of this clone. V gene TRBV6-1 combines with J gene TRBJ1-1; D perhaps matches TRBD1 (5 bases). The V end was cut by 2 bases, the J end by 2 bases, with 12 bases between. Germline values: CDR1 MNHNS, CDR2 SASEGT. The CDR3 is 15 amino acids. The CDR3 protein is CASSENRDGNTEAFF. The DNA for the CDR3 is TGTGCCAGCAGTGAAAATCGGGACGGCAACACTGAAGCTTTCTTT.

This chain joins TRBV4-1 and TRBJ1-1; 8 positions agree with TRBD1. Germline CDR1 is MGHRA and CDR2 is YSYEKL. J gave up 2 bases and V 0 bases, and 5 bases lay outside the gene matches. The CDR3 sequence is 16 residues long. CDR3 DNA: TGCGCCAGCAGCCAAGAAGGACAGGGCGGTAACACTGAAGCTTTCTTT. Translating gives CASSQEGQGGNTEAFF.

CDR3 in DNA: TGCAGCGTTGAAGATCGGAGGGGCTACACCTTC. Translating gives CSVEDRRGYTF. This rearrangement joins TRBV29-1 to TRBJ1-2; D ambiguous. Trimming removed 0 bases at V and 8 bases at J, with 7 bases between. CDR3 length equals 11 residues. Germline CDR1 reads SQVTM; CDR2 reads ANQGSEA.

The rearrangement uses TRBV28 and TRBJ2-7, with 10 bases aligning to TRBD2. V trimming: 6 bases; J trimming: 4 bases; junction bases outside the gene matches: 6. The germline CDR1 and CDR2 sequences are MDHEN and SYDVKM. This CDR3 comprises 14 residues. The CDR3 region has the DNA TGTGCCAGCAGCCAGTTAGCGGGAGGATACGAGCAGTACTTC. Its protein product is CASSQLAGGYEQYF. Full variable domain (missing parts from reference TRBV28 and TRBJ2-7): DVKVTQSSRYLVKRTGEKVFLECVQDMDHENMFWYRQDPGLGLRLIYFSYDVKMKEKGDIPEGYSVSREKKERFSLILESASTNQTSMYLCASSQLAGGYEQYFGPGTRLTVT.

As DNA, the CDR3 is TGTGCCAGCAGTGGGACTCCACACTACAATGAGCAGTTCTTC. This encodes CASSGTPHYNEQFF. The chain carries TRBV7-9 and TRBJ2-1; a possible D gene is TRBD2 (6 bases). The CDR3 runs 14 residues. Looked up from germline, CDR1 is SEHNR and CDR2 is FQNEAQ (reference sequence). Between the trimmed V and J ends, which lost 6 bases and 3 bases, there was a span of 12 bases.

This chain uses TRBV4-3 with TRBJ2-7, with a tentative D call TRBD2 (5 bases). Germline CDR1 is LGHNA and CDR2 is YSLEER. The CDR3 is 13 residues long. Between the trimmed V and J ends, which lost 1 base and 6 bases, there was a span of 10 bases. The CDR3 spells CASSQVLEGEQYF. CDR3 DNA: TGCGCCAGCAGCCAAGTGTTAGAGGGCGAGCAGTACTTC.

The V call is TRBV6-2 or TRBV6-3, the J call TRBJ1-2; D is possibly TRBD1 (6 bases). V was shortened by 5 bases and J by 4 bases, with 17 bases between the two germline ends. The germline V gene has CDR1 MNHEY and CDR2 SVGEGT. This CDR3 comprises 15 residues. This chain's CDR3 is CASSTFNRDGYGYTF. DNA for the CDR3: TGTGCCAGCAGTACCTTCAACAGGGACGGCTATGGCTACACCTTC.

About this clone: The same CDR3 arises from other DNA sequences in this sample as well. The chain carries TRBV19 and TRBJ1-3, with unresolved D. The germline V gene encodes CDR1 LNHDA and CDR2 SQIVND (reference sequence). There are 15 residues in the CDR3. Between the trimmed V and J ends, which lost 1 base and 1 base, there was a span of 8 bases. As DNA, the CDR3 is TGTGCCAGTAGTATAGTAGGCCCATCTGGAAACACCATATATTTT. Protein: CASSIVGPSGNTIYF.

This clone was seen a single time. The chain employs TRBV2 and TRBJ2-2, with 7 nucleotides matching TRBD2. V lost 6 bases to trimming and J lost 0 bases; unmatched junction nucleotides: 4. Germline-derived CDR1 and CDR2 are SNHLY and FYNNEI. The CDR3 is 15 residues long. The CDR3 protein is CASRPLAPNTGELFF. Here the CDR3 DNA reads TGTGCCAGCAGACCACTAGCGCCGAACACCGGGGAGCTGTTTTTT.

The sample holds one count of this clone. The J gene is TRBJ1-5, the V gene TRBV4-2; no firm D call. V was pared by 5 bases and J by 2 bases, with 7 bases between. The germline CDR1 and CDR2 sequences are LGHNA and YNFKEQ. The CDR3 consists of 13 residues. CDR3 sequence: CASSARGNQPQHF. CDR3 DNA sequence: TGTGCCAGCAGCGCGAGGGGCAATCAGCCCCAGCATTTT.

This chain connects TRBV12-3 or TRBV12-4 to TRBJ1-6, with 8 bases matching TRBD1. V shed 6 bases, J shed 9 bases, and the junction held 1 base outside the gene matches. The CDR3 runs to 12 residues. The CDR3 nucleotides read TGTGCCAGCAGGGACAGGGCTTCACCCCTCCACTTT. It codes for CASRDRASPLHF.